This TCR beta chain was retrieved from a study of neurological immune-mediated disorders. This clonotype was seen only a few times. TCRdb re-called the 5' RACE reads with MiXCR, one entry per CDR3 protein. The sample records 55,000 to 65,000 distinct CDR3 sequences, roughly 3.5% being singletons. Germline trimming cut 6 bases from V and 7 bases from J; bases unmatched to any gene: 10. This CDR3 region has 15 residues. CDR1 KGHDR and CDR2 SFDVKD come from the germline V gene. The rearrangement uses TRBV24-1 and TRBJ2-2; 7 bases are shared with TRBD1. The material sequenced was PBMCs. This TCR came from a woman between 45 and 60 years old with multiple sclerosis. CDR3 sequence (DNA): TGTGCCACCAGTAGAACAGGGGTAGGCATCGGGGAGCTGTTTTTT. Amino acid sequence: CATSRTGVGIGELFF.